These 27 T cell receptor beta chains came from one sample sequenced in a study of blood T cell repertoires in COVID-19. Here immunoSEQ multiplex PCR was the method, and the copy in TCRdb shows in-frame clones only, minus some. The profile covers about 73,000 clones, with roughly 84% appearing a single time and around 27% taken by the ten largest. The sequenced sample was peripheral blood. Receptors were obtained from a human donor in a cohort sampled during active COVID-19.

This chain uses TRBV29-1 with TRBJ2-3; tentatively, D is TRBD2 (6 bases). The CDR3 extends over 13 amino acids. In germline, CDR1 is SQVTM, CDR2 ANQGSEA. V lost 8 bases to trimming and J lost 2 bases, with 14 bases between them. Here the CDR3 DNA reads TGCAGCTTTCGACCGGGGGACACAGATACGCAGTATTTT. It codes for CSFRPGDTDTQYF.

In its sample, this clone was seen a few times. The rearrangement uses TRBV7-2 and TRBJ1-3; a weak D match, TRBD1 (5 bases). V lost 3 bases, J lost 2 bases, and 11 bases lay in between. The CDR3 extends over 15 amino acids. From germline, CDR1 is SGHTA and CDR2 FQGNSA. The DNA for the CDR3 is TGTGCCAGCAGCTTGCAGGGAATAGCTGGAAACACCATATATTTT. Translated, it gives CASSLQGIAGNTIYF.

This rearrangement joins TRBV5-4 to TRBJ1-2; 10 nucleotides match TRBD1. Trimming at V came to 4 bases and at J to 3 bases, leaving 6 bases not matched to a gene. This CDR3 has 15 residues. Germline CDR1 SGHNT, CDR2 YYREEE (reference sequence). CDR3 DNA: TGTGCCAGCAGCCCCGGGACAGGGGCAGACTATGGCTACACCTTC. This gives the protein CASSPGTGADYGYTF. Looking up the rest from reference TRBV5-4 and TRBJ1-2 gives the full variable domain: ETGVTQSPTHLIKTRGQQVTLRCSSQSGHNTVSWYQQALGQGPQFIFQYYREEENGRGNFPPRFSGLQFPNYSSELNVNALELDDSALYLCASSPGTGADYGYTFGSGTRLTVV.

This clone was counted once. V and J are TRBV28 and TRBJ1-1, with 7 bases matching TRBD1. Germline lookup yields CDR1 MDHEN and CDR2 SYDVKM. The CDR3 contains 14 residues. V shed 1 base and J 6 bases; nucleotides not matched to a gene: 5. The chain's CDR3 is CASSLSQGIAEAFF. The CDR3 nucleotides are TGTGCCAGCAGTTTATCACAGGGGATTGCTGAAGCTTTCTTT.

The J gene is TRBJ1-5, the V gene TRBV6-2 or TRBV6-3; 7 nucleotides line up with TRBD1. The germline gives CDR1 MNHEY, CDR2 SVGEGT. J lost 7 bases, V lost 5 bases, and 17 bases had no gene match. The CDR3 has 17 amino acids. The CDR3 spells CASSPTGWGLASQPQHF. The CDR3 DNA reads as TGTGCCAGCAGTCCGACAGGGTGGGGACTGGCGAGCCAGCCCCAGCATTTT.

The CDR3 bases are TGTGCCAGCAGCTTAGAGGGACTGAACTATGGCTACACCTTC. Its translation is CASSLEGLNYGYTF. The chain employs TRBV11-2 and TRBJ1-2; D may be TRBD1 (5 bases). The germline gives CDR1 SGHAT, CDR2 FQNNGV. The CDR3 runs 14 residues. The germline V and J ends were trimmed by 0 bases and 2 bases, with 7 bases remaining between them.

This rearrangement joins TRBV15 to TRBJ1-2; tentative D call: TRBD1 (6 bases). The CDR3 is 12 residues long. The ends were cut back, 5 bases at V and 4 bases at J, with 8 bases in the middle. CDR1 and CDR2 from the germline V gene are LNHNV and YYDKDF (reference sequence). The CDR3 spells CATSPDSYGYTF. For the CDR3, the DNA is TGTGCCACCAGCCCGGACAGCTATGGCTACACCTTC.

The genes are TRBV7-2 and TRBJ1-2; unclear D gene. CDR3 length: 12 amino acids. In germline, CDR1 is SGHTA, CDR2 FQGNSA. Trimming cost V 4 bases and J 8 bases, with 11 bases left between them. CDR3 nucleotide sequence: TGTGCCAGCAGCTCGTTGAGGGAAGGCTACACCTTC. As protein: CASSSLREGYTF.

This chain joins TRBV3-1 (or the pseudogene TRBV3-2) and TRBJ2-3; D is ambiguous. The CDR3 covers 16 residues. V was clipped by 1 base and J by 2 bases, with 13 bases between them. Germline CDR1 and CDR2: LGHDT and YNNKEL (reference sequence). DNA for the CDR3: TGTGCCAGCAGCCAAGTGTTGGGCAGTTTCACAGATACGCAGTATTTT. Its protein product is CASSQVLGSFTDTQYF.

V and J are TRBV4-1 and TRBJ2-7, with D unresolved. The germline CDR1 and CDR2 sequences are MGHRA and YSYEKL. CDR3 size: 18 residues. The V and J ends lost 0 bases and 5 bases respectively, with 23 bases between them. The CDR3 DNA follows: TGCGCCAGCAGCCAAGAATTCACCGCCGCTAGACCCGTTAACGAGCAGTACTTC. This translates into CASSQEFTAARPVNEQYF.

The CDR3 loop reads CASSHGQVNTEAFF. The CDR3 DNA follows: TGCGCCAGCAGCCACGGACAGGTAAACACTGAAGCTTTCTTT. The rearrangement joins TRBV4-3 to TRBJ1-1; 7 nucleotides agree with TRBD1. Germline lookup yields CDR1 LGHNA and CDR2 YSLEER. V trimming: 3 bases; J trimming: 2 bases; junction bases outside the gene matches: 3. The CDR3 length is 14 residues.

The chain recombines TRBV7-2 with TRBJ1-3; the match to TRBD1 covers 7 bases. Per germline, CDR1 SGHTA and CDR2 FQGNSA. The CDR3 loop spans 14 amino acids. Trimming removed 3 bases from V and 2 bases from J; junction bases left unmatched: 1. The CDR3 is CASSLTGPGNTIYF. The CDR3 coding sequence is TGTGCCAGCAGCTTGACAGGGCCTGGAAACACCATATATTTT.

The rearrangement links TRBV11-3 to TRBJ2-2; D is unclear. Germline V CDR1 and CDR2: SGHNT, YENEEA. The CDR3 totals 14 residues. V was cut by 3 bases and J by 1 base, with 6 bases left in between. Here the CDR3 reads CASSFPGNTGELFF. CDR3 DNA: TGTGCCAGCAGCTTCCCAGGGAACACCGGGGAGCTGTTTTTT.

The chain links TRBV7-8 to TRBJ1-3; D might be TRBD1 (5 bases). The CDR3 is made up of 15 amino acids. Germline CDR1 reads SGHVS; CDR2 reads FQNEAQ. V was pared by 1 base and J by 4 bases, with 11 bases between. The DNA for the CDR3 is TGTGCCAGCAGCTTAGGGACATCTTTCGGAAACACCATATATTTT. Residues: CASSLGTSFGNTIYF.

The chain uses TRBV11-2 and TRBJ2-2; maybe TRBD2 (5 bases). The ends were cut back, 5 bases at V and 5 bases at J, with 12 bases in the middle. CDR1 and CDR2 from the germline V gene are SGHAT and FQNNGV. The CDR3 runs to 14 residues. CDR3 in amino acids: CASSPGIITGELFF. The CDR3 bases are TGTGCCAGCAGCCCGGGGATAATAACCGGGGAGCTGTTTTTT.

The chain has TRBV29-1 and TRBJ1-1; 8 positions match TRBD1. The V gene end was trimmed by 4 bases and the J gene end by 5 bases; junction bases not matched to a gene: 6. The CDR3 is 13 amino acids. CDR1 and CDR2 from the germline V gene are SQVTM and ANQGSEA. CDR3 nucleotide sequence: TGCAGCGTTGTCCTCAGACAGGGGACTGAAGCTTTCTTT. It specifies CSVVLRQGTEAFF.

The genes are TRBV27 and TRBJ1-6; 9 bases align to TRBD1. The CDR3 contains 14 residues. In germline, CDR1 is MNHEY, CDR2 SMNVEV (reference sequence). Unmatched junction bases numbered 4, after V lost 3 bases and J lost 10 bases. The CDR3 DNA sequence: TGTGCCAGCAGTTTTGGGACAGGGAAATCACCCCTCCACTTT. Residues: CASSFGTGKSPLHF.

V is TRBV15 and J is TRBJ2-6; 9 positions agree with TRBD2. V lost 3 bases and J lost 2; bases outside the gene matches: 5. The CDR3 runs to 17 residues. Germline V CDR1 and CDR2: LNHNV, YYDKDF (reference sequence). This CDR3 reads CATSSGTSYAGANVLTF. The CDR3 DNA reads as TGTGCCACCAGCAGCGGGACTAGCTATGCTGGGGCCAACGTCCTGACTTTC.

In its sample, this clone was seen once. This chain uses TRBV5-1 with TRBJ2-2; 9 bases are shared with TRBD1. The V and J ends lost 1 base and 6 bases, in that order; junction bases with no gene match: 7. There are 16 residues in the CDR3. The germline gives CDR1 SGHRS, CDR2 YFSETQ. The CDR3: CASSLRGQGIAGELFF. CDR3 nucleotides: TGCGCCAGCAGCTTGCGGGGACAGGGAATTGCCGGGGAGCTGTTTTTT.

CDR3 residues: CASSVGIGTVDTQYF. The CDR3 DNA sequence: TGTGCCAGCAGCGTAGGGATCGGGACTGTAGATACGCAGTATTTT. This rearrangement joins TRBV9 to TRBJ2-3; tentative D call: TRBD2 (6 bases). V lost 0 bases, J lost 5 bases, and 13 bases lay in between. The CDR3 has 15 amino acids. Germline V gives CDR1 SGDLS, CDR2 YYNGEE.

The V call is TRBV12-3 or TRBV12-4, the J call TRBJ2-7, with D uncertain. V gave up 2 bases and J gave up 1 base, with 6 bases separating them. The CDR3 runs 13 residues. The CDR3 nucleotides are TGTGCCAGCAGTTTACTCGGGTCCTACGAGCAGTACTTC. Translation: CASSLLGSYEQYF.

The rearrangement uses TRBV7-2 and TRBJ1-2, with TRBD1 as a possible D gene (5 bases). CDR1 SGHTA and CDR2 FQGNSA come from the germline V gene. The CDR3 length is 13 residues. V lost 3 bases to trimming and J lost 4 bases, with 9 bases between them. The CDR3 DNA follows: TGTGCCAGCAGCTTGGACATAAGCTATGGCTACACCTTC. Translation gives CASSLDISYGYTF.

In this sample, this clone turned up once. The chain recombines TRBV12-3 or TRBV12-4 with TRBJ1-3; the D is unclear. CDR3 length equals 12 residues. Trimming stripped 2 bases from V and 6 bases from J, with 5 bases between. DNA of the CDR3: TGTGCCAGCAGTTTATCCCAAAACACCATATATTTT. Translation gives CASSLSQNTIYF.

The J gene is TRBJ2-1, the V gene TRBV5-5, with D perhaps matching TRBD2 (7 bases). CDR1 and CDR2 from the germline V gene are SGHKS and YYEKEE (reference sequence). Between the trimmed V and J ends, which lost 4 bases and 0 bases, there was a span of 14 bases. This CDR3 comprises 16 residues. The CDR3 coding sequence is TGTGCCAGCAGCGGGAGGGGGAATAGCTCCTACAATGAGCAGTTCTTC. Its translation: CASSGRGNSSYNEQFF.

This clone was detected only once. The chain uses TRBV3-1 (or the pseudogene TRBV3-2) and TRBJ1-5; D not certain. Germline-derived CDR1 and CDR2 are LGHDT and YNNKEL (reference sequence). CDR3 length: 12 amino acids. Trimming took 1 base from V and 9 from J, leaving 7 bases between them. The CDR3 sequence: CASSQASGPQHF. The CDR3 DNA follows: TGTGCCAGCAGCCAAGCTTCGGGGCCCCAGCATTTT.

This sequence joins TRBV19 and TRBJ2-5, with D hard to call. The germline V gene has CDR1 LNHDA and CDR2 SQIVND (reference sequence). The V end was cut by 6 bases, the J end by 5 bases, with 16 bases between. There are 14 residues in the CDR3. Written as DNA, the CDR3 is TGTGCCAGTAGACCAGGTCCCGGCGTGGAGACCCAGTACTTC. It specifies CASRPGPGVETQYF.

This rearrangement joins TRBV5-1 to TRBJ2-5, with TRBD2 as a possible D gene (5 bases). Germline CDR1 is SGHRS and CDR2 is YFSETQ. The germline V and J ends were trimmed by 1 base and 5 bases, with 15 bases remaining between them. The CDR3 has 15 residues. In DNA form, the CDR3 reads TGCGCCAGCAGCTTGTCCCCGTTTGGAGGCGAGACCCAGTACTTC. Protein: CASSLSPFGGETQYF.